This T cell receptor beta chain was profiled in a study of blood T cells in healthy people across ages. Study at large: For every two T cells, template switching captured about one barcoded beta molecule.

Alongside a J-beta primer mix, a sample-barcoded 5' primer served in a second PCR lasting about 7 to 11 cycles. Tags on each cDNA molecule came from a template-switch adaptor with 12 random nucleotides. MiXCR, run by TCRdb on the 5' RACE reads, gives a single entry per CDR3 protein. This sample yields approximately 2,000,000 distinct CDR3 sequences, of which more than 35% are seen a single time; 20% to 25% belongs to the top ten. About this clonotype itself: Its antigen is as yet unknown.

General observations from the study: Observed TCR beta diversity per million T cells went down as age went up. This fall followed a roughly linear course with age. It was found that TCR beta diversity correlated strongly with the percentage of naive T cells.

This CDR3 comprises 13 residues. V lost 6 bases and J 9 bases, leaving 14 bases between the germline ends. The sample comprised blood. The sequence was collected from a human donor in good health. This sequence joins TRBV12-3 or TRBV12-4 and TRBJ2-2; D is ambiguous. CDR3: CASSDEAGRELFF. Written as DNA, the CDR3 is TGTGCCAGCAGCGACGAGGCAGGAAGGGAGCTGTTTTTT.